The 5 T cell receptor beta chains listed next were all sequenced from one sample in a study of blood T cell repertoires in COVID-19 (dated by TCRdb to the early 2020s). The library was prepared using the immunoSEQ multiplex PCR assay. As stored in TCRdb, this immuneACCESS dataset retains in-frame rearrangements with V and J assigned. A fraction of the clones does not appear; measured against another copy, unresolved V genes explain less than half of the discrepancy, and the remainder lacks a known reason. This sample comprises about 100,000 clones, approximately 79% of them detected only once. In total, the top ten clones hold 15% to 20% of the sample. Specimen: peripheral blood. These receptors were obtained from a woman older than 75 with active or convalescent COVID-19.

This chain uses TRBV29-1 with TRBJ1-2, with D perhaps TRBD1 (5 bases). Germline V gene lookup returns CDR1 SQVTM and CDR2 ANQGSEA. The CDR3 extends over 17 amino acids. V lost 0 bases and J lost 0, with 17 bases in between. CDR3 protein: CSVEDRSGHQANYGYTF. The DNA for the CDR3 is TGCAGCGTTGAAGATCGTTCAGGACACCAGGCTAACTATGGCTACACCTTC.

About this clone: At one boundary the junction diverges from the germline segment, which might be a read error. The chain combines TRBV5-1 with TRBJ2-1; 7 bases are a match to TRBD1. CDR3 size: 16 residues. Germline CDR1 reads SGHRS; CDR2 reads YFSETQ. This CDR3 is CASSKGAGGSYNEQFF. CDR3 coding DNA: TGTGCCAGCAGCAAAGGGGCAGGGGGCTCCTACAATGAGCAGTTCTTC.

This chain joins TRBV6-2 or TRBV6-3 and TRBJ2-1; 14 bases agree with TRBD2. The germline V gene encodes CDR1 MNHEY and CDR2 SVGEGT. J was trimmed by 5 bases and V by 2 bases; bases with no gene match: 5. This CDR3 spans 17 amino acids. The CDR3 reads CASSYRGGLAGDNEQFF. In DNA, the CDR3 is TGTGCCAGCAGTTACAGGGGGGGACTAGCGGGAGACAATGAGCAGTTCTTC.

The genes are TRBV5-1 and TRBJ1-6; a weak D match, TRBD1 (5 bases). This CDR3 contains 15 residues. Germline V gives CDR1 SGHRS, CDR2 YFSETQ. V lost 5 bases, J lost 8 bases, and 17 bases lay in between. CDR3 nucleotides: TGCGCCAGCAGTCCGGCAGGGATGAGAGATTCACCCCTCCACTTT. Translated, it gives CASSPAGMRDSPLHF.

As DNA, the CDR3 is TGTGCCAGTAGTCCCGGCATAGCGGGAGTAAATGAGCAGTTCTTC. This sequence encodes CASSPGIAGVNEQFF. This chain links TRBV19 with TRBJ2-1; TRBD2 matches 9 bases. This CDR3 is built from 15 residues. In germline, CDR1 is LNHDA, CDR2 SQIVND (reference sequence). V lost 5 bases, J lost 7 bases, and 9 bases stayed unmatched.